One and the same sample provided the 26 T cell receptor beta chains below, sequenced in a study of T cell changes during pregnancy in multiple sclerosis. Repertoires were generated with immunoSEQ multiplex PCR, while TCRdb's copy carries only in-frame clones and drops some. The repertoire holds under 40,000 clones, with around 90% as singletons. The input for sequencing was peripheral blood, taken in the second trimester of pregnancy. The receptors here all came from a female donor in good health, enrolled as a control in a pregnancy study.

The chain combines TRBV4-2 with TRBJ1-5; the D is unclear. The CDR3 has 15 residues. CDR1 is LGHNA and CDR2 is YNFKEQ in the germline V gene. The germline V and J ends were trimmed by 0 bases and 1 base, with 7 bases remaining between them. This CDR3 is CASSQEVESNQPQHF. Written as DNA, the CDR3 is TGTGCCAGCAGCCAAGAGGTAGAGAGCAATCAGCCCCAGCATTTT.

The rearrangement links TRBV18 to TRBJ2-7; 13 bases align to TRBD2. V gave up 2 bases and J gave up 3 bases; unmatched junction bases: 13. The CDR3 consists of 19 residues. Looked up from germline, CDR1 is KGHSH and CDR2 is LQKENI. The CDR3 protein is CASSPSIDAGTSGIYEQYF. The CDR3 bases are TGTGCCAGCTCACCAAGCATAGACGCCGGGACTAGCGGGATCTACGAGCAGTACTTC.

The chain employs TRBV29-1 and TRBJ1-2, with a tentative D call TRBD1 (5 bases). V was cut by 7 bases and J by 5 bases, with 20 bases left in between. Germline lookup yields CDR1 SQVTM and CDR2 ANQGSEA. The CDR3 consists of 14 residues. As DNA, the CDR3 is TGCAGCGCCGCCCAAGGGGTTGGAACTTATGGCTACACCTTC. Translated: CSAAQGVGTYGYTF.

This clone has a handful of counts. J is TRBJ1-6 and V is TRBV11-2, with TRBD1 matching over 12 bases. The ends lost 5 bases at V and 4 bases at J; junction bases unmatched: 6. This CDR3 has 17 amino acids. Germline CDR1 is SGHAT and CDR2 is FQNNGV. The CDR3 DNA reads TGTGCCAGCAGCCCAGGGACAGGGGGCAGATATAATTCACCCCTCCACTTT. Amino acid sequence: CASSPGTGGRYNSPLHF.

The chain carries TRBV28 and TRBJ2-7; a possible D gene is TRBD1 (6 bases). The germline gives CDR1 MDHEN, CDR2 SYDVKM. V was cut by 4 bases and J by 0 bases, with 16 bases left in between. The CDR3 has 16 amino acids. For the CDR3, the DNA is TGTGCCAGCAGTTCCCCCCAGGGGCCATCCTCCTACGAGCAGTACTTC. Translation gives CASSSPQGPSSYEQYF. Full variable domain (remainder filled in from reference TRBV28 and TRBJ2-7): DVKVTQSSRYLVKRTGEKVFLECVQDMDHENMFWYRQDPGLGLRLIYFSYDVKMKEKGDIPEGYSVSREKKERFSLILESASTNQTSMYLCASSSPQGPSSYEQYFGPGTRLTVT.

The genes are TRBV27 and TRBJ2-5; 7 bases align to TRBD1. Unmatched junction bases numbered 5, after V lost 5 bases and J lost 2 bases. Germline V gene lookup returns CDR1 MNHEY and CDR2 SMNVEV (reference sequence). The CDR3 totals 14 residues. The CDR3 region is CASSLLGQQETQYF. CDR3 DNA sequence: TGTGCCAGCAGTCTCCTGGGACAGCAAGAGACCCAGTACTTC.

The rearrangement uses TRBV7-2 and TRBJ2-4; 16 positions agree with TRBD2. In germline, CDR1 is SGHTA, CDR2 FQGNSA. The V segment lost 5 bases and the J segment 12 bases; nucleotides outside the gene matches: 13. CDR3 length equals 17 residues. The CDR3: CASSPLGLAGGPRTQYF. As DNA, the CDR3 is TGTGCCAGCAGCCCGTTGGGACTAGCGGGAGGGCCGCGAACTCAGTACTTC.

This rearrangement joins TRBV9 to TRBJ1-1, with D perhaps TRBD1 (5 bases). V lost 4 bases to trimming and J lost 0 bases, with 13 bases between them. The CDR3 runs to 15 residues. Germline loops: CDR1 SGDLS, CDR2 YYNGEE. The CDR3 sequence is CASSSVGQMNTEAFF. Written as DNA, the CDR3 is TGTGCCAGCAGCTCAGTAGGACAAATGAACACTGAAGCTTTCTTT.

This clone is a singleton in its sample. The chain employs TRBV5-5 and TRBJ2-2; tentative D call: TRBD2 (5 bases). CDR1 SGHKS and CDR2 YYEKEE come from the germline V gene (reference sequence). With 1 base removed from V and 1 base from J, the gap between germline ends came to 11 bases. The CDR3 has 16 residues. The CDR3 reads CASSLRLAGNTGELFF. CDR3 DNA: TGTGCCAGCAGCTTGCGGCTAGCAGGGAACACCGGGGAGCTGTTTTTT.

The chain has TRBV30 and TRBJ2-5; 12 bases line up with TRBD2. Trimming took 0 bases from V and 1 from J; bases not matched to a gene: 6. Germline lookup yields CDR1 GTSNPN and CDR2 SVGIG (reference sequence). The CDR3 totals 17 residues. The CDR3 nucleotides are TGTGCCTGGAGTGTTAAACCTAGCGGGAGGGCCCAAGAGACCCAGTACTTC. This gives the protein CAWSVKPSGRAQETQYF.

Here the CDR3 reads CASKETGPQETQYF. CDR3 DNA: TGTGCCAGCAAAGAGACAGGGCCTCAAGAGACCCAGTACTTC. V gene TRBV6-6 combines with J gene TRBJ2-5; 7 bases are shared with TRBD1. Germline trimming cut 7 bases from V and 2 bases from J; bases unmatched to any gene: 7. The CDR3 runs 14 residues. Germline CDR1 reads MNHNY; CDR2 reads SVGAGI (reference sequence).

V is TRBV2 and J is TRBJ2-7, with 8 bases aligning to TRBD2. CDR1 is SNHLY, CDR2 FYNNEI, per germline. This CDR3 is 17 amino acids long. V lost 6 bases and J lost 2; bases outside the gene matches: 15. The CDR3 DNA is TGTGCCAGCAGGGCCGGGACGGTGGGGACTAGTCCCTACGAGCAGTACTTC. As protein: CASRAGTVGTSPYEQYF.

V is TRBV11-3 and J is TRBJ1-6; 7 nucleotides line up with TRBD1. Germline CDR1 SGHNT, CDR2 YENEEA. The CDR3 contains 18 residues. The V segment lost 0 bases and the J segment 2 bases; nucleotides outside the gene matches: 7. In DNA, the CDR3 is TGTGCCAGCAGCTTAGAATACTACAGGGGCCCCTATAATTCACCCCTCCACTTT. Amino acid sequence: CASSLEYYRGPYNSPLHF.

The genes are TRBV6-1 and TRBJ1-4; 8 bases agree with TRBD1. Germline assignment: CDR1 MNHNS and CDR2 SASEGT. This CDR3 is 13 amino acids long. Trimming cost V 6 bases and J 10 bases; bases outside gene matches: 7. CDR3 protein: CASRGQDGRKLFF. In DNA, the CDR3 is TGTGCCAGCAGGGGACAGGACGGAAGAAAACTGTTTTTT.

This clone was observed a single time. The chain has TRBV7-9 and TRBJ2-5, with a possible D match to TRBD2 (6 bases). V dropped 0 bases and J dropped 5 bases, with 7 bases sitting between them. The CDR3 totals 13 residues. Germline CDR1 and CDR2: SEHNR and FQNEAQ (reference sequence). As DNA, the CDR3 is TGTGCCAGCAGCTTAGCCGGGGGTGAGACCCAGTACTTC. Translated, it gives CASSLAGGETQYF. The full variable domain, rest sourced from reference TRBV7-9 and TRBJ2-5, is DTGVSQNPRHKITKRGQNVTFRCDPISEHNRLYWYRQTLGQGPEFLTYFQNEAQLEKSRLLSDRFSAERPKGSFSTLEIQRTEQGDSAMYLCASSLAGGETQYFGPGTRLLVL.

V gene TRBV5-5 combines with J gene TRBJ2-7; D might be TRBD2 (6 bases). The CDR3 is 16 amino acids. Trimming took off 3 bases at V and 2 bases at J, with 18 bases between the two ends. Germline V gene lookup returns CDR1 SGHKS and CDR2 YYEKEE (reference sequence). In DNA form, the CDR3 reads TGTGCCAGCAGCTCCGGGGGTGGAGTACTAACCTACGAGCAGTACTTC. Translation gives CASSSGGGVLTYEQYF.

The rearrangement joins TRBV6-5 to TRBJ1-5; D is undetermined. The CDR3 spans 13 residues. Germline V gene lookup returns CDR1 MNHEY and CDR2 SVGAGI. The germline V and J ends were trimmed by 7 bases and 7 bases, with 14 bases remaining between them. CDR3 DNA sequence: TGTGCCAGCAAAACCGGTTCAGGCCAGCCCCAGCATTTT. Translation gives CASKTGSGQPQHF.

The CDR3 coding sequence is TGTGCCAGCAGTTCCGGGGACACCGGGGAGCTGTTTTTT. Translation: CASSSGDTGELFF. The rearrangement joins TRBV6-4 to TRBJ2-2, with D possibly TRBD2 on 5 matching bases. Per germline, CDR1 MRHNA and CDR2 SNTAGT. The V and J ends lost 5 bases and 3 bases respectively, with 7 bases between them. The CDR3 sequence is 13 residues long.

The chain combines TRBV30 with TRBJ2-1; no definite D call. Trimming left V 0 bases short and J 9 bases short, with 9 bases between. There are 12 residues in the CDR3. The germline gives CDR1 GTSNPN, CDR2 SVGIG (reference sequence). The DNA of the CDR3 is TGTGCCTGGAGTGTTCAGTACGTTGAGCAGTTCTTC. This gives the protein CAWSVQYVEQFF.

CDR3 residues: CASSLSWGGTTNEKLFF. CDR3 DNA sequence: TGTGCCAGCAGTTTGAGTTGGGGGGGCACAACTAATGAAAAACTGTTTTTT. V gene TRBV28 combines with J gene TRBJ1-4, with a tentative D call TRBD1 (6 bases). The V and J ends lost 3 bases and 0 bases respectively, with 14 bases between them. The CDR3 runs to 17 residues. Germline lookup yields CDR1 MDHEN and CDR2 SYDVKM.

The genes are TRBV18 and TRBJ2-1; 12 bases are shared with TRBD2. The V and J ends lost 0 bases and 9 bases, in that order; junction bases with no gene match: 6. This CDR3 has 16 amino acids. Germline V gives CDR1 KGHSH, CDR2 LQKENI. The CDR3 region has the DNA TGTGCCAGCTCACCACCGGGACTAGCGGGCCTGGGTGAGCAGTTCTTC. Its translation is CASSPPGLAGLGEQFF.

The chain recombines TRBV29-1 with TRBJ1-3, with D unclear. The germline CDR1 and CDR2 sequences are SQVTM and ANQGSEA. The CDR3 consists of 16 residues. V was clipped by 5 bases and J by 0 bases, with 17 bases between them. The CDR3 DNA sequence: TGCAGCGTTTATCCCCCGACGGAGTCCTCTGGAAACACCATATATTTT. Translating it yields CSVYPPTESSGNTIYF.

The chain is built from TRBV7-9 and TRBJ2-2; 7 bases align to TRBD1. The CDR3 is made up of 16 amino acids. Germline-derived CDR1 and CDR2 are SEHNR and FQNEAQ (reference sequence). V gave up 1 base and J gave up 4 bases; unmatched junction bases: 6. The CDR3 is CASSLGQGEITGELFF. DNA for the CDR3: TGTGCCAGCAGCTTAGGTCAGGGGGAGATCACCGGGGAGCTGTTTTTT.

J is TRBJ2-5 and V is TRBV9; 7 positions agree with TRBD2. Per germline, CDR1 SGDLS and CDR2 YYNGEE. The V and J ends lost 0 bases and 1 base, in that order; junction bases with no gene match: 9. The CDR3 is made up of 17 amino acids. This CDR3 reads CASSVATGGLSQETQYF. In DNA form, the CDR3 reads TGTGCCAGCAGCGTAGCTACGGGGGGACTGAGCCAAGAGACCCAGTACTTC.

The chain has TRBV7-9 and TRBJ2-7; D possibly corresponds to TRBD1 (6 bases). Deletions cut 5 bases from V and 2 bases from J, with 16 bases between. The CDR3 loop spans 15 amino acids. Germline V lookup: CDR1 SEHNR, CDR2 FQNEAQ (reference sequence). CDR3: CASSPGTTPPYEQYF. In DNA, the CDR3 is TGTGCCAGCAGCCCCGGGACAACACCCCCCTACGAGCAGTACTTC.

V usage is TRBV30 and J usage is TRBJ2-7; tentatively, D is TRBD1 (6 bases). This CDR3 comprises 14 residues. The V and J ends lost 2 bases and 3 bases respectively, with 14 bases between them. Per the germline V gene, CDR1 is GTSNPN and CDR2 is SVGIG (reference sequence). The CDR3 protein is CAWSTLGGYYEQYF. The CDR3 nucleotides are TGTGCCTGGAGTACTTTAGGGGGATACTACGAGCAGTACTTC.